The clone carrying this TCR delta chain occurred a few times. Its specificity is not known. TCRdb's protein, taken from a much larger clone, differs from this DNA's translation at residue 14, likely owing to a read error; the protein displayed comes from the DNA. The data belong to a study of DNA immune sequencing with unique molecular identifiers. The overall study: Fluorescence-activated cell sorting enriched γδ T cells from PBMC. Enriched γδ T-cell DNA input was 100 ng; non-enriched PBMC DNA input was around 1,000 ng. Regarding the study as a whole: TRDV2 paired with TRDJ1 was the most common TRD rearrangement among healthy donor clonotypes.

Germline V gene data show CDR1 as GEAIGNYY and CDR2 as EKD. This CDR3 has 17 residues. Primers for all 8 TRDV and 4 TRDJ genes amplified genomic DNA in 32-plex. The library had 12-nucleotide UMIs introduced over around 3 barcoding cycles, then a second adapter PCR. TCRdb re-called the multiplex PCR reads via CATT. The table has 4,000 to 6,000 delta-chain clones, roughly 11% seen once. This sequence was found in a human donor in good health. Sequenced material: gamma-delta T cells enriched from blood buffy coat, or unenriched PBMCs (not recorded which). The V and J genes are TRDV2 and TRDJ1, with TRDD3 matching 11 bases. The CDR3 nucleotides read TGTGCCTGTGACTCGCTGATGGGGGATACGGACACCGATAGACTCATCTTT. Its translation: CACDSLMGDTDTDRLIF.